This T cell receptor (beta chain) comes out of a study of blood T cell repertoires in COVID-19. The method was immunoSEQ multiplex PCR; TCRdb's version includes in-frame clones alone and lacks a portion of them. Here the sample spans about 76,000 clones, 65% to 90% being singletons. The CDR3 totals 18 residues. Germline CDR1 and CDR2: MGHRA and YSYEKL. The V gene lost 3 bases and the J gene lost 0 bases, with 19 bases spanning the gap. This receptor was taken from a man aged 50 or older with COVID-19, enrolled during active disease. What was sequenced was peripheral blood. This rearrangement joins TRBV4-1 to TRBJ2-3; TRBD2 might be the D (6 bases). Here the CDR3 reads CASSQGARRGRSTDTQYF. The DNA for the CDR3 is TGCGCCAGCAGCCAGGGAGCCCGGCGGGGTAGAAGCACAGATACGCAGTATTTT.